This TCR beta chain is drawn from a study of OX40 agonist ivuxolimab in advanced cancers. Looking at the study overall: Patient treatment consisted of intravenous ivuxolimab administration every 2 weeks at 0.01 to 10 mg/kg. Partial responses were recorded for three patients, including one with hepatocellular carcinoma and two with cutaneous melanoma. With a range of roughly 20 to 80, age averaged approximately 60 years, and nearly 85% were male. The study, taken as a whole, reports: Clones of CD4+ and CD8+ blood T cells grew by week 6 at doses of 0.1 to 3.0 mg/kg.

Libraries were prepared by immunoSEQ multiplex PCR; TCRdb keeps only in-frame clonotypes and omits some of them. The data show some 69,000 clones, 90% seen once. Per germline, CDR1 SNHLY and CDR2 FYNNEI. The CDR3 runs to 13 residues. On this clone: What it binds is unknown.

The sequence was obtained from an adult with an advanced solid tumor such as melanoma, head and neck, liver or kidney cancer. The gene calls are TRBV2 and TRBJ2-1, with 8 bases identical to TRBD1. Here the sequenced sample was CD4+ or CD8+ T cells sorted from blood, taken in a trial of the OX40 agonist ivuxolimab. The DNA of the CDR3 is TGTGCAGCCGGGCAGGGGGCTTACAATGAGCAGTTCTTC. It is translated as CAAGQGAYNEQFF.